These 24 T cell receptor beta chains came from one sample sequenced in a study of vaccination and CD4 T cells after COVID-19. Specified treatment: approximately nine-day PBMC culture with coronavirus spike peptide pools or control peptides (ViraFEST assay). Sequencing of cultured CD4+ T cell DNA used the Oncomine TCR Beta short-read assay. Each CDR3 protein gets one entry after TCRdb re-called the PCR reads with MiXCR. The sample lists over 10,000 distinct CDR3 sequences; roughly 54% were seen once. These receptors lack a known antigen. Sequenced material: CD4+ T cells from blood, cultured in vitro. Receptor source: a human donor who had recovered from COVID-19.

J is TRBJ2-1 and V is TRBV7-9; D is perhaps TRBD2 (6 bases). This CDR3 has 14 residues. V was trimmed by 6 bases and J by 7 bases, leaving 16 bases between them. Germline-derived CDR1 and CDR2 are SEHNR and FQNEAQ (reference sequence). The CDR3 DNA sequence: TGTGCCAGCAGTTCGGGACTGCCAATTAATGAGCAGTTCTTC. Protein: CASSSGLPINEQFF.

The chain has TRBV20-1 and TRBJ2-1; D call uncertain. The CDR3 consists of 16 residues. V was cut by 0 bases and J by 0 bases, with 12 bases left in between. Germline CDR1 DFQATT, CDR2 SNEGSKA (reference sequence). The CDR3 coding sequence is TGCAGTGCTAGAGATTGGGGTACGAGCTCCTACAATGAGCAGTTCTTC. Translating it yields CSARDWGTSSYNEQFF.

The rearrangement links TRBV4-2 to TRBJ1-6; TRBD1 might be the D (5 bases). Germline values: CDR1 LGHNA, CDR2 YNFKEQ. Trimming stripped 0 bases from V and 12 bases from J, with 21 bases between. There are 17 residues in the CDR3. CDR3 amino acids: CASSQDLLTGGRVPLHF. CDR3 bases: TGTGCCAGCAGCCAAGATCTGCTTACCGGGGGACGGGTACCCCTCCACTTT.

The chain combines TRBV7-3 with TRBJ2-7; possible D gene TRBD1, 5 bases. Germline V CDR1 and CDR2: SGHTA, FQGTGA. The V end was cut by 3 bases, the J end by 6 bases, with 12 bases between. This CDR3 has 13 residues. The CDR3 sequence: CASSFQGQSEQYF. The CDR3 DNA sequence: TGTGCCAGCAGCTTCCAGGGCCAATCCGAGCAGTACTTC.

The chain carries TRBV19 and TRBJ1-2; 8 nucleotides line up with TRBD1. From germline, CDR1 is LNHDA and CDR2 SQIVND (reference sequence). CDR3 length: 13 amino acids. This chain's CDR3 is CATGGQGLYGYTF. The CDR3 DNA is TGTGCTACGGGCGGACAGGGCCTCTATGGCTACACCTTC. The full variable domain, rest sourced from reference TRBV19 and TRBJ1-2, is DGGITQSPKYLFRKEGQNVTLSCEQNLNHDAMYWYRQDPGQGLRLIYYSQIVNDFQKGDIAEGYSVSREKKESFPLTVTSAQKNPTAFYLCATGGQGLYGYTFGSGTRLTVV.

This clonotype counts as medium-sized. The rearrangement links TRBV2 to TRBJ2-7; TRBD1 matches 10 bases. Trimming took 6 bases from V and 0 from J; bases not matched to a gene: 8. The CDR3 runs to 16 residues. Germline V CDR1 and CDR2: SNHLY, FYNNEI. The chain's CDR3 is CASRDSGDRGSYEQYF. The CDR3 DNA is TGTGCCAGCAGGGACAGTGGGGACAGGGGCTCCTACGAGCAGTACTTC.

The chain recombines TRBV2 with TRBJ1-1, with D possibly matching TRBD1 (6 bases). Germline CDR1 is SNHLY and CDR2 is FYNNEI. CDR3 length equals 12 residues. The V end was cut by 7 bases, the J end by 4 bases, with 10 bases between. The CDR3 loop reads CASNQGPTEAFF. The CDR3, as DNA: TGTGCCAGCAACCAGGGGCCCACTGAAGCTTTCTTT.

The chain recombines TRBV6-1 with TRBJ2-6; TRBD1 matches 7 bases. V shed 11 bases and J 2 bases; nucleotides not matched to a gene: 12. The CDR3 consists of 16 residues. CDR1 MNHNS and CDR2 SASEGT come from the germline V gene. The CDR3 protein is CAHQGVGAPGANVLTF. The CDR3 nucleotides read TGTGCCCATCAGGGGGTCGGGGCCCCTGGGGCCAACGTCCTGACTTTC.

This clonotype has a handful of counts. The chain couples TRBV6-1 to TRBJ1-1, with a weak D call TRBD1 (5 bases). V was trimmed by 5 bases and J by 7 bases, leaving 14 bases between them. The germline V gene encodes CDR1 MNHNS and CDR2 SASEGT. There are 13 residues in the CDR3. The CDR3 is CASSIRDRSEAFF. The CDR3, as DNA: TGTGCCAGCAGTATCCGGGACCGAAGTGAAGCTTTCTTT.

The chain recombines TRBV7-2 with TRBJ2-7, with 8 nucleotides matching TRBD2. The CDR3 runs 15 residues. Germline-derived CDR1 and CDR2 are SGHTA and FQGNSA. V shed 3 bases and J 3 bases; nucleotides not matched to a gene: 7. The CDR3 sequence: CASSLGLAGGYEQYF. The CDR3 DNA reads TGTGCCAGCAGCTTGGGGCTAGCGGGTGGCTACGAGCAGTACTTC.

This rearrangement joins TRBV25-1 to TRBJ2-1; weak D call: TRBD2 (5 bases). This CDR3 has 12 amino acids. With 11 bases removed from V and 4 bases from J, the gap between germline ends came to 12 bases. CDR1 is MGHDK and CDR2 is SYGVNS in the germline V gene. CDR3 sequence: CAWTRLYNEQFF. DNA for the CDR3: TGTGCCTGGACTCGACTGTACAATGAGCAGTTCTTC.

This chain joins TRBV15 and TRBJ2-7; D is undetermined. Looked up from germline, CDR1 is LNHNV and CDR2 is YYDKDF (reference sequence). This CDR3 has 14 amino acids. The ends were cut back, 0 bases at V and 6 bases at J, with 12 bases in the middle. The CDR3 region is CATSREDRRLEQYF. The CDR3 DNA reads TGTGCCACCAGCAGAGAGGACCGGCGGCTCGAGCAGTACTTC.

The rearrangement uses TRBV28 and TRBJ2-7; D gene ambiguous. CDR3 length: 15 residues. V was clipped by 0 bases and J by 0 bases, with 9 bases between them. CDR1 and CDR2 (germline): MDHEN, SYDVKM. CDR3 nucleotides: TGTGCCAGCAGTTTATGGGGCGGAGACTCCTACGAGCAGTACTTC. Its protein product is CASSLWGGDSYEQYF.

The chain employs TRBV20-1 and TRBJ2-5, with 7 bases that match TRBD1. V dropped 0 bases and J dropped 5; count of bases not matched to a gene: 12. The CDR3 is 16 amino acids. Germline CDR1 and CDR2: DFQATT and SNEGSKA (reference sequence). This CDR3 reads CSARDRKGAPSETQYF. Written as DNA, the CDR3 is TGCAGTGCTAGAGATAGAAAGGGGGCGCCATCCGAGACCCAGTACTTC.

The rearrangement uses TRBV10-3 and TRBJ1-6; D remains unclear. Trimming stripped 4 bases from V and 5 bases from J, with 9 bases between. Looked up from germline, CDR1 is ENHRY and CDR2 is SYGVKD. This CDR3 comprises 14 residues. CDR3 amino acids: CAISGLSNNSPLHF. CDR3 sequence (DNA): TGTGCCATCAGTGGTCTCTCGAATAATTCACCCCTCCACTTT.

The chain employs TRBV7-9 and TRBJ1-5; D uncertain. V was trimmed by 3 bases and J by 6 bases, leaving 6 bases between them. Germline V CDR1 and CDR2: SEHNR, FQNEAQ (reference sequence). This CDR3 is 12 amino acids long. The CDR3: CASSFSVQPQHF. DNA for the CDR3: TGTGCCAGCAGCTTTTCGGTTCAGCCCCAGCATTTT.

This clonotype turned up a few times. J is TRBJ2-4 and V is TRBV28; 8 bases fit TRBD1. Per germline, CDR1 MDHEN and CDR2 SYDVKM. The CDR3 covers 15 residues. After removal of 6 bases from V and 2 bases from J, the junction contained 6 bases not matched to a gene. CDR3 coding DNA: TGTGCCAGCAGGTCAGGGGGCGAGACCAAAAACATTCAGTACTTC. This translates into CASRSGGETKNIQYF.

The rearrangement uses TRBV7-2 and TRBJ1-2; no clear D. V was pared by 3 bases and J by 2 bases, with 16 bases between. CDR3 length: 16 residues. The germline V gene encodes CDR1 SGHTA and CDR2 FQGNSA. The CDR3 DNA is TGTGCCAGCAGCTTTGGACGCTCAACCGACAACTATGGCTACACCTTC. Translated: CASSFGRSTDNYGYTF.

The chain couples TRBV27 to TRBJ1-1; 8 nucleotides align to TRBD1. J gave up 4 bases and V 5 bases, and 21 bases lay outside the gene matches. The germline V gene has CDR1 MNHEY and CDR2 SMNVEV (reference sequence). The CDR3 has 19 amino acids. CDR3 residues: CASSLHSTQGASLSTEAFF. Written as DNA, the CDR3 is TGTGCCAGCAGTCTTCACTCAACCCAGGGGGCCAGTTTGAGCACTGAAGCTTTCTTT.

The CDR3 DNA reads as TGTGCCAGCAGTGATGCGACAGTGAACTATGGCTACACCTTC. Translated: CASSDATVNYGYTF. This sequence joins TRBV11-1 and TRBJ1-2; perhaps TRBD1 as D (5 bases). The CDR3 totals 14 residues. V was trimmed by 6 bases and J by 2 bases, leaving 13 bases between them. CDR1 is SGHAT, CDR2 FQDESV, per germline (reference sequence).

The chain uses TRBV2 and TRBJ2-7; 7 positions agree with TRBD1. The V segment lost 3 bases and the J segment 8 bases; nucleotides outside the gene matches: 10. From germline, CDR1 is SNHLY and CDR2 FYNNEI. The CDR3 covers 14 residues. CDR3 DNA sequence: TGTGCCAGCAGTGATTCCGGACAGGCCCTTAAGCAGTACTTC. It specifies CASSDSGQALKQYF.

The chain employs TRBV12-1 and TRBJ2-7; the table calls TRBD2, which could not be checked here. TRBV12-1 is a pseudogene segment. CDR3 length equals 18 residues. The CDR3, as DNA: TGTGCCAGCAGCACTGGCCGGACTAGCGGGAGTCTTGGCTACGAGCAGTACTTC. It encodes CASSTGRTSGSLGYEQYF.

This clonotype was seen a handful of times. The rearrangement uses TRBV7-2 and TRBJ1-5; D is unclear. Trimming shortened V by 3 bases and J by 5 bases, and 8 bases separated the two germline ends. Germline V gene lookup returns CDR1 SGHTA and CDR2 FQGNSA. This CDR3 is built from 13 residues. The CDR3 sequence is CASSLYPDQPQHF. The CDR3 DNA follows: TGTGCCAGCAGCTTGTACCCTGATCAGCCCCAGCATTTT.

The V and J genes are TRBV28 and TRBJ1-6, with 10 bases that match TRBD1. After removal of 2 bases from V and 7 bases from J, the junction contained 5 bases not matched to a gene. Germline-derived CDR1 and CDR2 are MDHEN and SYDVKM. CDR3 length: 16 residues. CDR3 sequence (DNA): TGTGCCAGCAGTTTACGGACAGGGGGGGGAAATTCACCCCTCCACTTT. Translating it yields CASSLRTGGGNSPLHF. The full variable domain, completed using reference TRBV28 and TRBJ1-6, is DVKVTQSSRYLVKRTGEKVFLECVQDMDHENMFWYRQDPGLGLRLIYFSYDVKMKEKGDIPEGYSVSREKKERFSLILESASTNQTSMYLCASSLRTGGGNSPLHFGNGTRLTVT.